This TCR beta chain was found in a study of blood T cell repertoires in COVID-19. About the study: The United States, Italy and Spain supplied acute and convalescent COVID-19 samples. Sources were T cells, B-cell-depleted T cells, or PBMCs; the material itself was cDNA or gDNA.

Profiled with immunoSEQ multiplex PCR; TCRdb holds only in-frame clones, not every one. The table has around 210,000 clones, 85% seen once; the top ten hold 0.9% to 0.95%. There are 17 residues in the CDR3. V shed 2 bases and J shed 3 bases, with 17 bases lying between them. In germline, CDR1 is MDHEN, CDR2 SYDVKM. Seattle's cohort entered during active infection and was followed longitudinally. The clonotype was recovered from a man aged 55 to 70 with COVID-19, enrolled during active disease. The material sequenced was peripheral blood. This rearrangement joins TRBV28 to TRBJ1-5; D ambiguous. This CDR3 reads CASSLEESEGHNQPQHF. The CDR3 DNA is TGTGCCAGCAGTTTAGAGGAATCGGAGGGCCACAATCAGCCCCAGCATTTT.